These T cell receptor beta chains were read from a single sample in a study of T cells expressing NK-cell markers. TCRdb processed the 5' RACE reads again and assigns one entry to each CDR3 protein, with no DNA. Its listing shows about 260,000 distinct CDR3 sequences. Sequencing was performed on blood T cells: a sorted CD56 or NKG2C T cell subset, CD4+ or CD8+ T cells, or bulk PBMC T cells (not recorded which). Receptors originate from a man younger than 35 in good health. CDR3s include the opening cysteine and the closing phenylalanine or tryptophan.

CDR3: CASSYGQGGGYTF
V: TRBV7-8
J: TRBJ1-2
length: 13

CDR3: CASRPGANTEAFF
V: TRBV19
J: TRBJ1-1
length: 13

CDR3: CASSYSRSGRGEETQYF
V: TRBV6-2/TRBV6-3
J: TRBJ2-5
length: 17

CDR3: CASSQAGGKETQYF
V: TRBV7-2
J: TRBJ2-5
length: 14

CDR3: CSAQQLVGVYNEQFF
V: TRBV20-1
J: TRBJ2-1
length: 15

CDR3: CASSRLTVGSPLHF
V: TRBV14
J: TRBJ1-6
length: 14

CDR3: CASSLGRGPYTGELFF
V: TRBV13
J: TRBJ2-2
length: 16

CDR3: CASSLAVNSPLHF
V: TRBV7-7
J: TRBJ1-6
length: 13

CDR3: CASSPTGIDQYF
V: TRBV12-3/TRBV12-4
J: TRBJ2-3
length: 12

CDR3: CASSPDRGNTGELFF
V: TRBV5-1
J: TRBJ2-2
length: 15

CDR3: CASSYSVVTVKEKLFF
V: TRBV6-2/TRBV6-3
J: TRBJ1-4
length: 16

CDR3: CSAKAPHNTGELFF
V: TRBV20-1
J: TRBJ2-2
length: 14

CDR3: CSASSQGNYGYTF
V: TRBV20-1
J: TRBJ1-2
length: 13

CDR3: CASSPDRGLLPLHF
V: TRBV7-2
J: TRBJ1-6
length: 14

CDR3: CASSRNLGEQFF
V: TRBV4-3
J: TRBJ2-1
length: 12

CDR3: CASSYPGQGANSNQPQHF
V: TRBV6-2/TRBV6-3
J: TRBJ1-5
length: 18

CDR3: CASSLLTSQTDTGELFF
V: TRBV11-3
J: TRBJ2-2
length: 17

CDR3: CASSQDQRREETQYF
V: TRBV14
J: TRBJ2-5
length: 15

CDR3: CASSVSVSYNEQFF
V: TRBV11-2
J: TRBJ2-1
length: 14

CDR3: CATSREGGQAFF
V: TRBV15
J: TRBJ2-1
length: 12

CDR3: CSARDQTRPHTDTQYF
V: TRBV20-1
J: TRBJ2-3
length: 16

CDR3: CASTTRTSNTGELFF
V: TRBV6-1
J: TRBJ2-2
length: 15

CDR3: CAISSWGAYEQYF
V: TRBV10-3
J: TRBJ2-7
length: 13

CDR3: CASRGPGLLPQETQYF
V: TRBV21-1
J: TRBJ2-5
length: 16

CDR3: CASKSTGELFF
V: TRBV5-1
J: TRBJ2-2
length: 11

CDR3: CASISGRPSTDTQYF
V: TRBV28
J: TRBJ2-3
length: 15

CDR3: CSVESRGLGETQYF
V: TRBV29-1
J: TRBJ2-5
length: 14

CDR3: CASRDGDRGHNEQFF
V: TRBV12-3/TRBV12-4
J: TRBJ2-1
length: 15

CDR3: CAWSPSTRGYTF
V: TRBV30
J: TRBJ1-2
length: 12

CDR3: CATQTGQSGELFF
V: TRBV10-2
J: TRBJ2-2
length: 13

CDR3: CAISEAETQYF
V: TRBV10-3
J: TRBJ2-5
length: 11

CDR3: CATSRVAGALVIDTQYF
V: TRBV15
J: TRBJ2-3
length: 17

CDR3: CASSLVGGSGGEQFF
V: TRBV11-3
J: TRBJ2-1
length: 15

CDR3: CASSWGLAARGPNNEQFF
V: TRBV27
J: TRBJ2-1
length: 18

CDR3: CASSLILASRINEQFF
V: TRBV7-9
J: TRBJ2-1
length: 16

CDR3: CASSPLAGVVLAKNIQYF
V: TRBV5-1
J: TRBJ2-4
length: 18

CDR3: CATRRGASEQYF
V: TRBV12-3/TRBV12-4
J: TRBJ2-7
length: 12

CDR3: CASSLNRAGGAGANVLTF
V: TRBV13
J: TRBJ2-6
length: 18

CDR3: CSARDLGALQETQYF
V: TRBV20-1
J: TRBJ2-5
length: 15

CDR3: CASSIQGLEAFF
V: TRBV5-5
J: TRBJ1-1
length: 12

CDR3: CASSSTSHDEQFF
V: TRBV5-4
J: TRBJ2-1
length: 13

CDR3: CASSLINGGSGANVLTF
V: TRBV7-8
J: TRBJ2-6
length: 17

CDR3: CATSRVIRLSGPEQYF
V: TRBV15
J: TRBJ2-7
length: 16

CDR3: CASSGQAGRQFF
V: TRBV2
J: TRBJ2-1
length: 12

CDR3: CSGLGGIQGEKLFF
V: TRBV29-1
J: TRBJ1-4
length: 14

CDR3: CASSPWLGGGNSGNTIYF
V: TRBV18
J: TRBJ1-3
length: 18

CDR3: CASSLGVAQYF
V: TRBV7-2
J: TRBJ2-7
length: 11

CDR3: CSARAGTAITDTQYF
V: TRBV20-1
J: TRBJ2-3
length: 15

CDR3: CASSFLPTANTGELFF
V: TRBV5-1
J: TRBJ2-2
length: 16

CDR3: CASSREGGQPQHF
V: TRBV5-4
J: TRBJ1-5
length: 13

CDR3: CASSPRRLAGTDTQYF
V: TRBV18
J: TRBJ2-3
length: 16

CDR3: CSVRVGQSGETQYF
V: TRBV29-1
J: TRBJ2-5
length: 14

CDR3: CATSDWRMAGADNEQFF
V: TRBV24-1
J: TRBJ2-1
length: 17

CDR3: CASSPGLSGANVLTF
V: TRBV5-5
J: TRBJ2-6
length: 15

CDR3: CASSLDSGGQETQYF
V: TRBV12-3/TRBV12-4
J: TRBJ2-5
length: 15

CDR3: CASSYEVEQFF
V: TRBV5-6
J: TRBJ2-1
length: 11

CDR3: CASSPATVAGELFF
V: TRBV12-3/TRBV12-4
J: TRBJ2-2
length: 14

CDR3: CASSPRGVPDGYTF
V: TRBV6-2/TRBV6-3
J: TRBJ1-2
length: 14

CDR3: CSVAGTSGRVANTGELFF
V: TRBV29-1
J: TRBJ2-2
length: 18